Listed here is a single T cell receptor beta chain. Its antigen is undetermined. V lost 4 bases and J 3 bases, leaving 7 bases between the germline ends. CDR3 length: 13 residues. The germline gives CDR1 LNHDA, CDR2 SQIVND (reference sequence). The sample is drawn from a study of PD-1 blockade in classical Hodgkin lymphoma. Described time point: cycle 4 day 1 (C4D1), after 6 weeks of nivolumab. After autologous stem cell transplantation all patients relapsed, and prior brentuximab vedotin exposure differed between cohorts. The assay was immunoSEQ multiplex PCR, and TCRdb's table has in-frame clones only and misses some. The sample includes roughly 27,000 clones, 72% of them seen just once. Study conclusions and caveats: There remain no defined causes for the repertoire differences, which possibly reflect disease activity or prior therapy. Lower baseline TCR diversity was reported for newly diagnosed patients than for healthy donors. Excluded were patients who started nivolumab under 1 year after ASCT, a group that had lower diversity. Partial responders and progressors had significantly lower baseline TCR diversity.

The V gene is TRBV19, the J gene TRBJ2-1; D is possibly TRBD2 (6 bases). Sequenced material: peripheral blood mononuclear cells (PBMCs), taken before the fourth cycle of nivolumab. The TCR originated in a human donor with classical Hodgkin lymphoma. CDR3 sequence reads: CASSKDYYNEQFF. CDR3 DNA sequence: TGTGCCAGTAGTAAGGACTACTACAATGAGCAGTTCTTC.